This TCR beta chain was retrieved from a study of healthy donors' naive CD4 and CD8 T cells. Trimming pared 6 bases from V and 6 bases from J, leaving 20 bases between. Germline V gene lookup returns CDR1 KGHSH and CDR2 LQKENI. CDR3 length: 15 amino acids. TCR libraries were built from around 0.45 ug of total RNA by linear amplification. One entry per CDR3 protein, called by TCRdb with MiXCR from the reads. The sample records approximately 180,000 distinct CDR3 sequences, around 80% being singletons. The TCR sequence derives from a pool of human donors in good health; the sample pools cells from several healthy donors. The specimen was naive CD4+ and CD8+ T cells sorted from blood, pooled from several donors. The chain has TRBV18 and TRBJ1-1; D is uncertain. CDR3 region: CASSQSRQEIPEAFF. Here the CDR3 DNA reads TGTGCCAGCTCTCAAAGTAGGCAGGAGATCCCTGAAGCTTTCTTT.